This T cell receptor (beta chain) was captured by sequencing in a study of blood T cell repertoires in COVID-19. Study details: The origin of the acute and convalescent COVID-19 samples was the United States, Italy and Spain. The analysed material was cDNA or gDNA that came from T cells, B-cell-depleted T cells, or PBMCs.

Germline values: CDR1 LGHDT, CDR2 YNNKEL (reference sequence). With 0 bases removed from V and 5 bases from J, the gap between germline ends came to 11 bases. The CDR3 has 15 amino acids. This study enrolled people aged about 18 to 90 from about 24 US geographic areas. In the original processing: Reference gene primer amplification yielded estimated nucleated cell counts. TCRdb keeps only in-frame clones here, not all; method: immunoSEQ multiplex PCR. The V and J calls and clone size are taken from that table; D and trimming were inferred from the DNA. The sample has some 410,000 clones, roughly 88% seen once.

Sequencing used PBMCs or T cells enriched from blood (not recorded which). The clonotype originates from a woman under 40 with acute COVID-19. This chain joins TRBV3-1 (or the pseudogene TRBV3-2) and TRBJ1-5, with D possibly matching TRBD1 (6 bases). The CDR3 is CASSQDLSGDQPQHF. The CDR3, as DNA: TGTGCCAGCAGCCAAGATCTGTCAGGGGATCAGCCCCAGCATTTT.